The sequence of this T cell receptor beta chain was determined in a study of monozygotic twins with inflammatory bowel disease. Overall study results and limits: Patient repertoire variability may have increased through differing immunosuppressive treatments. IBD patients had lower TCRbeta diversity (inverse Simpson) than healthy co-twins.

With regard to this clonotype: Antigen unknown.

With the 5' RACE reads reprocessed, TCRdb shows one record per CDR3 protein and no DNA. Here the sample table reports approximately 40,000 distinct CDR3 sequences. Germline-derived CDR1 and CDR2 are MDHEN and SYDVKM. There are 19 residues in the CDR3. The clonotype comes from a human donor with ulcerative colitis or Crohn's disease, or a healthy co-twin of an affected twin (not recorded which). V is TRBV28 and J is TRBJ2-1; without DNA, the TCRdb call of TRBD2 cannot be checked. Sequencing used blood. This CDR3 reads CASSPPGLAGGRSYNEQFF. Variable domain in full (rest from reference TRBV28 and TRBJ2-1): DVKVTQSSRYLVKRTGEKVFLECVQDMDHENMFWYRQDPGLGLRLIYFSYDVKMKEKGDIPEGYSVSREKKERFSLILESASTNQTSMYLCASSPPGLAGGRSYNEQFFGPGTRLTVL.